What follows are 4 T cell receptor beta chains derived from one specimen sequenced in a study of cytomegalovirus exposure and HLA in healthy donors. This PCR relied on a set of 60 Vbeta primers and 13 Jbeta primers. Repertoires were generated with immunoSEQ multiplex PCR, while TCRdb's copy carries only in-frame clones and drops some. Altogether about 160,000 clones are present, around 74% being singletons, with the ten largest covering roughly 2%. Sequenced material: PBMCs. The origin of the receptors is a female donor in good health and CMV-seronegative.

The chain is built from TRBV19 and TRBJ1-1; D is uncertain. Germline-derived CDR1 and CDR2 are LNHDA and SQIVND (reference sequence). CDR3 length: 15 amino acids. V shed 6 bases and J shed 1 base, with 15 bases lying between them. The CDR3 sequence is CASSHAGLGNTEAFF. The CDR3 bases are TGTGCCAGTAGCCATGCCGGGTTGGGGAACACTGAAGCTTTCTTT. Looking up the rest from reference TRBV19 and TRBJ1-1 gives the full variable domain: DGGITQSPKYLFRKEGQNVTLSCEQNLNHDAMYWYRQDPGQGLRLIYYSQIVNDFQKGDIAEGYSVSREKKESFPLTVTSAQKNPTAFYLCASSHAGLGNTEAFFGQGTRLTVV.

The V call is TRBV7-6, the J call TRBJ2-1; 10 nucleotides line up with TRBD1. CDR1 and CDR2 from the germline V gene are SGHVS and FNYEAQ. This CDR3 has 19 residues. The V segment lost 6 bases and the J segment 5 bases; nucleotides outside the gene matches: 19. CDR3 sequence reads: CASSSRTPLPGQGHNEQFF. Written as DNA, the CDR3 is TGTGCCAGCAGTTCCCGTACCCCTCTGCCGGGACAGGGGCACAATGAGCAGTTCTTC.

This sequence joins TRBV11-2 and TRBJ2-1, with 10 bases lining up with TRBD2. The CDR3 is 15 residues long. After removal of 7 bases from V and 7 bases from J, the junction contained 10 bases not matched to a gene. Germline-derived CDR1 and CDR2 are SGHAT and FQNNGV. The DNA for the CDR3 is TGTGCCAGCACTTTAGCGGGAGGAGGGGGGAATGAGCAGTTCTTC. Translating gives CASTLAGGGGNEQFF. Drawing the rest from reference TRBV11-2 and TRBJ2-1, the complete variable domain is EAGVAQSPRYKIIEKRQSVAFWCNPISGHATLYWYQQILGQGPKLLIQFQNNGVVDDSQLPKDRFSAERLKGVDSTLKIQPAKLEDSAVYLCASTLAGGGGNEQFFGPGTRLTVL.

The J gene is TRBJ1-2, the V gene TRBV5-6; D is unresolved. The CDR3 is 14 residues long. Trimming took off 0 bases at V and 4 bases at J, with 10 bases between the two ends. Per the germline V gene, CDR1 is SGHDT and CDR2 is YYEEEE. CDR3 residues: CASSLAEAPYGYTF. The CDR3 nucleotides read TGTGCCAGCAGCTTGGCCGAGGCACCCTATGGCTACACCTTC.